These 8 T cell receptor beta chains originate from one sample sequenced in a study of T cell responses to AZD1222 COVID-19 vaccine. Sequenced by immunoSEQ multiplex PCR; TCRdb stores in-frame clones only, minus some. Among some 150,000 clones listed, 80% to 95% were seen once. The sample was peripheral blood, taken 28 days after the second AZD1222 dose. The receptors derive from an adult who received the AZD1222 COVID-19 vaccine.

V usage is TRBV4-2 and J usage is TRBJ1-1; 7 bases are a match to TRBD1. Looked up from germline, CDR1 is LGHNA and CDR2 is YNFKEQ. V shed 1 base and J 1 base; nucleotides not matched to a gene: 3. The CDR3 contains 15 residues. CDR3 sequence reads: CASSQGRQGNTEAFF. In DNA, the CDR3 is TGTGCCAGCAGCCAAGGAAGACAGGGGAACACTGAAGCTTTCTTT.

The rearrangement uses TRBV27 and TRBJ1-1; D is unresolved. V was clipped by 4 bases and J by 0 bases, with 6 bases between them. Germline V gives CDR1 MNHEY, CDR2 SMNVEV (reference sequence). The CDR3 has 13 amino acids. CDR3 bases: TGTGCCAGCAGTTGGGGTATGAACACTGAAGCTTTCTTT. It is translated as CASSWGMNTEAFF.

The chain links TRBV23-1 to TRBJ2-1; a weak D match, TRBD2 (6 bases). Being an ORF, TRBV23-1 has a function that is uncertain. The V end was cut by 0 bases, the J end by 5 bases, with 20 bases between. The CDR3 totals 18 residues. This CDR3 is CASSQSLASAGTHNEQFF. As DNA, the CDR3 is TGCGCCAGCAGTCAATCCCTAGCGAGCGCCGGGACCCACAATGAGCAGTTCTTC.

As regards this clone: The sample contains more than one DNA sequence encoding this CDR3. The V gene is TRBV3-1 (or the pseudogene TRBV3-2), the J gene TRBJ2-5; possibly TRBD2 for D (6 bases). CDR1 and CDR2 from the germline V gene are LGHDT and YNNKEL (reference sequence). Trimming took 0 bases from V and 3 from J, leaving 8 bases between them. The CDR3 is made up of 14 amino acids. The CDR3 protein is CASSQDWGEETQYF. CDR3 DNA: TGTGCCAGCAGCCAAGATTGGGGGGAAGAGACCCAGTACTTC.

The chain uses TRBV10-1 and TRBJ2-1; 7 bases are shared with TRBD1. The CDR3 loop spans 16 amino acids. Germline CDR1 and CDR2: WNHNN and SYGVQD (reference sequence). The V segment lost 7 bases and the J segment 4 bases; nucleotides outside the gene matches: 13. The CDR3 DNA follows: TGCGCCAGCACCCGACTCAGGGGGTGTCCATACAATGAGCAGTTCTTC. It yields the protein CASTRLRGCPYNEQFF.

The rearrangement links TRBV4-2 to TRBJ1-4; D is unclear. V was trimmed by 4 bases and J by 2 bases, leaving 14 bases between them. Germline CDR1 reads LGHNA; CDR2 reads YNFKEQ. CDR3 length: 16 residues. CDR3 residues: CASSPEWAQTNEKLFF. In nucleotides, the CDR3 is TGTGCCAGCAGCCCCGAGTGGGCGCAGACTAATGAAAAACTGTTTTTT.

The V and J genes are TRBV2 and TRBJ2-1, with D perhaps TRBD1 or TRBD2 (6 bases each). Trimming cost V 5 bases and J 8 bases, with 16 bases left between them. CDR1 and CDR2 from the germline V gene are SNHLY and FYNNEI. CDR3 length: 14 amino acids. CDR3 protein: CASSTAEGVDEQFF. The CDR3 DNA is TGTGCCAGCAGTACAGCGGAGGGGGTGGATGAGCAGTTCTTC.

The chain couples TRBV6-5 to TRBJ1-1; a weak D match, TRBD1 (5 bases). This CDR3 is built from 15 residues. Trimming shortened V by 6 bases and J by 4 bases, and 18 bases separated the two germline ends. Germline-derived CDR1 and CDR2 are MNHEY and SVGAGI. CDR3 bases: TGTGCCAGCAGCCGGGGCCTCGGGACGGGCACTGAAGCTTTCTTT. Translation gives CASSRGLGTGTEAFF.